This entry concerns a single TCR beta chain. Its antigen is as yet unknown. In germline, CDR1 is MNHEY, CDR2 SMNVEV (reference sequence). This CDR3 contains 14 residues. V dropped 7 bases and J dropped 2 bases, with 12 bases sitting between them. The sample comes from a study of CD8 T cells in Susac syndrome. Broader study findings: The study admitted that it had a relatively small number of individuals in its TCR sequencing and HLA analysis.

Sequencing targeted TCR beta in T cells from blood (CD8+ and CD4+). Negative isolation was used for CD8+ and CD4+ T cells, and FACS enrichment was applied to TEMRA cells. An input of 0.5 to 1 ug of RNA was subjected to reverse transcription using random hexamers. TCRdb independently ran MiXCR on the immunoSEQ multiplex PCR reads; one entry per CDR3 protein. This sample yields about 280,000 distinct CDR3 sequences, of which approximately 84% are seen a single time; about 0.11% belongs to the top ten. The sample consisted of CD8+ T cells from PBMCs. The receptor was isolated from a human donor with multiple sclerosis. J is TRBJ2-1 and V is TRBV27; a weak D match, TRBD2 (6 bases). CDR3: CASIRRGPYNEQFF. The CDR3 region has the DNA TGTGCCAGCATTAGGCGGGGCCCCTACAATGAGCAGTTCTTC.